These 2 T cell receptor beta chains originate from one sample sequenced in a study of blood T cell repertoires in COVID-19. Clones were sequenced by immunoSEQ multiplex PCR, and TCRdb holds only the in-frame ones, with some missing. The table records 60,000 or so clones, approximately 88% of them present only once. The sample taken for sequencing was peripheral blood. The source of these receptors is a man aged 25-45 years with COVID-19, enrolled during active disease.

The chain couples TRBV7-9 to TRBJ2-1; 8 nucleotides agree with TRBD2. The germline V gene encodes CDR1 SEHNR and CDR2 FQNEAQ (reference sequence). The CDR3 covers 16 residues. J was trimmed by 7 bases and V by 5 bases; bases with no gene match: 13. CDR3 in amino acids: CASSPRVAGRGNEQFF. Written as DNA, the CDR3 is TGTGCCAGCAGCCCCCGGGTAGCGGGAAGGGGGAATGAGCAGTTCTTC. Combining the CDR3 with reference TRBV7-9 and TRBJ2-1 gives the whole variable domain DTGVSQNPRHKITKRGQNVTFRCDPISEHNRLYWYRQTLGQGPEFLTYFQNEAQLEKSRLLSDRFSAERPKGSFSTLEIQRTEQGDSAMYLCASSPRVAGRGNEQFFGPGTRLTVL.

This clone was found once. The chain uses TRBV27 and TRBJ2-3; possible D gene TRBD2, 5 bases. Germline-derived CDR1 and CDR2 are MNHEY and SMNVEV (reference sequence). CDR3 size: 14 residues. The V end was cut by 2 bases, the J end by 2 bases, with 8 bases between. The CDR3, as DNA: TGTGCCAGCAGTTTACAAGCGGACACAGATACGCAGTATTTT. Amino acids: CASSLQADTDTQYF.